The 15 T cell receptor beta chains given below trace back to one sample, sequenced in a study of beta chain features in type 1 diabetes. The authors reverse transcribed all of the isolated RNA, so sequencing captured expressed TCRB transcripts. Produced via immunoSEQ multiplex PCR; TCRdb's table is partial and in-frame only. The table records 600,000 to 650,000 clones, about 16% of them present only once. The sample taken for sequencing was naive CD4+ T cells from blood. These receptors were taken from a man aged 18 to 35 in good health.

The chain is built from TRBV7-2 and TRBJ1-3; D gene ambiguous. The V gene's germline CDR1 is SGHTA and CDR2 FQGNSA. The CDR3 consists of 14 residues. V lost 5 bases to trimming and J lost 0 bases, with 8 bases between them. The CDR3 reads CASSRVTSGNTIYF. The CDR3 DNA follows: TGTGCCAGCAGCCGCGTAACCTCTGGAAACACCATATATTTT.

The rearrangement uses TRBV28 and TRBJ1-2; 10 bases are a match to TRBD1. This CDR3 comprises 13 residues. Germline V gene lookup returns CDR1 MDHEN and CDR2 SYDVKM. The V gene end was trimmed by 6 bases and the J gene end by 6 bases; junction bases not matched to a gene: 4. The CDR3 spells CASSDRGQNGYTF. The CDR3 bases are TGTGCCAGCAGCGACAGGGGGCAGAATGGCTACACCTTC.

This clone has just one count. The CDR3: CASSEWVAGDSLGTDTQYF. The CDR3 DNA sequence: TGTGCCAGCAGTGAATGGGTAGCGGGGGATAGCCTTGGCACAGATACGCAGTATTTT. The V and J genes are TRBV6-1 and TRBJ2-3; TRBD2 matches at 9 bases. With V trimmed by 2 bases and J by 1 base, 13 bases remained unmatched. Germline CDR1 and CDR2: MNHNS and SASEGT. The CDR3 spans 19 residues.

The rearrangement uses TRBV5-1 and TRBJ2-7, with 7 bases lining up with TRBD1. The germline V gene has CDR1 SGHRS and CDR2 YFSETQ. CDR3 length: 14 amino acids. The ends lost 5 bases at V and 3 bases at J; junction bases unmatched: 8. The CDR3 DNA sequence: TGCGCCAGCAGACTTTTCGACAGGGTCTACGAGCAGTACTTC. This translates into CASRLFDRVYEQYF.

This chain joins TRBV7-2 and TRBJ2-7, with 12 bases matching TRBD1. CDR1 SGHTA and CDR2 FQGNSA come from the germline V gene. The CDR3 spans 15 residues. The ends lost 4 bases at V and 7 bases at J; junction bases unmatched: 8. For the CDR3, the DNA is TGTGCCAGCAGCTCGGGACAGGGGGCTCCCACGGAGCAGTACTTC. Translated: CASSSGQGAPTEQYF.

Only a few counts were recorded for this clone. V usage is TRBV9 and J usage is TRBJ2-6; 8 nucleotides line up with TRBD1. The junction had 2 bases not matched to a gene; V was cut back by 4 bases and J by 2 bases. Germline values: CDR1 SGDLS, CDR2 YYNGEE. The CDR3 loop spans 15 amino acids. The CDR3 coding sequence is TGTGCCAGCAGCCCCAGGGGGCCTGGGGCCAACGTCCTGACTTTC. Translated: CASSPRGPGANVLTF.

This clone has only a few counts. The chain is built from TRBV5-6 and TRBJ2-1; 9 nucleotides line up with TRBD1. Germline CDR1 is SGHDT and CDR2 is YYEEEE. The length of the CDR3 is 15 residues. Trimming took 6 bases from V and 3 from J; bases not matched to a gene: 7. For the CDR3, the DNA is TGTGCCAGCACCCCTGGGGACAGGGACTACAATGAGCAGTTCTTC. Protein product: CASTPGDRDYNEQFF.

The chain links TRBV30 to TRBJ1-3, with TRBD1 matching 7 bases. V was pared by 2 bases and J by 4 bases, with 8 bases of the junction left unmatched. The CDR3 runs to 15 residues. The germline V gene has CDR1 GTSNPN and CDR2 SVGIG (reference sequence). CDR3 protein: CAWSHSGGFGNTIYF. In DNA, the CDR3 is TGTGCCTGGAGTCATTCAGGGGGATTCGGAAACACCATATATTTT.

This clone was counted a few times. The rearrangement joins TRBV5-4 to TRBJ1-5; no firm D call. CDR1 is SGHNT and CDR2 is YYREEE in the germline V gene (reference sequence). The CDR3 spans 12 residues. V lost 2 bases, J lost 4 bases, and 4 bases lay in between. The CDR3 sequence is CASSFRNQPQHF. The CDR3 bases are TGTGCCAGCAGCTTCAGAAATCAGCCCCAGCATTTT.

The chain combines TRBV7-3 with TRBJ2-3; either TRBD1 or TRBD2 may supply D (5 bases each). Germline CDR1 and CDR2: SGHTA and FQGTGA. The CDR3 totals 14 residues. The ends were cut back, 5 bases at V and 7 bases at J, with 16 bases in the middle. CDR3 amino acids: CASSLDGASYTQYF. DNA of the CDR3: TGTGCCAGCAGCCTCGACGGGGCTAGCTATACGCAGTATTTT.

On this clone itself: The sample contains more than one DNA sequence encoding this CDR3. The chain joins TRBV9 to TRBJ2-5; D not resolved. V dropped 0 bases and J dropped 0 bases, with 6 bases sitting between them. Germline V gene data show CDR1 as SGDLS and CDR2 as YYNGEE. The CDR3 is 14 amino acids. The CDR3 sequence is CASSVGGYQETQYF. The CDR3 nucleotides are TGTGCCAGCAGCGTAGGAGGCTACCAAGAGACCCAGTACTTC. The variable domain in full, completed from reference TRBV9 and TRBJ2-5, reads DSGVTQTPKHLITATGQRVTLRCSPRSGDLSVYWYQQSLDQGLQFLIQYYNGEERAKGNILERFSAQQFPDLHSELNLSSLELGDSALYFCASSVGGYQETQYFGPGTRLLVL.

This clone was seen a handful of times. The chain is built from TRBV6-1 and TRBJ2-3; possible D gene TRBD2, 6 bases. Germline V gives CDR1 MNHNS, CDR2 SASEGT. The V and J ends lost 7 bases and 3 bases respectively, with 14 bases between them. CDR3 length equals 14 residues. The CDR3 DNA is TGTGCCAGCATGGAGGGAGGAAGGACAGATACGCAGTATTTT. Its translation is CASMEGGRTDTQYF.

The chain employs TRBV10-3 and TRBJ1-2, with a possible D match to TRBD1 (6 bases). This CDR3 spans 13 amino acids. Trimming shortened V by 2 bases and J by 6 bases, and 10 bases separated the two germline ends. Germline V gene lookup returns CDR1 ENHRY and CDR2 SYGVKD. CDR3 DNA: TGTGCCATCAGTGAGAACAGGGAAGATGGCTACACCTTC. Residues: CAISENREDGYTF.

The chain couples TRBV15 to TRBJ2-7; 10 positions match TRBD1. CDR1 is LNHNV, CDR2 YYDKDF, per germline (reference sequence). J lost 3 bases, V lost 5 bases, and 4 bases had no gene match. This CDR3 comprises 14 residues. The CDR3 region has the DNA TGTGCCACCAGCGGGGGACAGGGGTACTACGAGCAGTACTTC. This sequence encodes CATSGGQGYYEQYF.

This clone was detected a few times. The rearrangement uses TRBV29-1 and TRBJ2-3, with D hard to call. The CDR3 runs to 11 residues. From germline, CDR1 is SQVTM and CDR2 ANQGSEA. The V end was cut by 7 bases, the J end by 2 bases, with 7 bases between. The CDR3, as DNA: TGCAGCGGGTCCGCCACAGATACGCAGTATTTT. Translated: CSGSATDTQYF.